A single sample gave rise to the 3 T cell receptor beta chains below, sequenced in a study of cytomegalovirus exposure and HLA in healthy donors. The PCR had 60 Vbeta and 13 Jbeta primers. The method was immunoSEQ multiplex PCR; TCRdb's version includes in-frame clones alone and lacks a portion of them. The data hold 150,000 to 200,000 clones, with around 83% observed a single time. Sequences were obtained from PBMCs. The receptors come from a girl aged 2 to 9 in good health and CMV-seropositive.

Here the CDR3 DNA reads TGCAGCGTTGTTAGTAGCGGAAACGGGGAGCTGTTTTTT. Translating gives CSVVSSGNGELFF. This chain connects TRBV29-1 to TRBJ2-2; maybe TRBD2 (6 bases). This CDR3 contains 13 residues. Trimming took 4 bases from V and 7 from J, leaving 13 bases between them. Per the germline V gene, CDR1 is SQVTM and CDR2 is ANQGSEA.

The chain recombines TRBV4-1 with TRBJ1-1; TRBD1 might be the D (6 bases). CDR1 is MGHRA and CDR2 is YSYEKL in the germline V gene. CDR3 length: 15 residues. V was pared by 4 bases and J by 5 bases, with 17 bases between. The CDR3 DNA follows: TGCGCCAGCAGCCCGGGGAGGGGGGGGAAGACTGAAGCTTTCTTT. Its protein is CASSPGRGGKTEAFF.

J is TRBJ1-1 and V is TRBV10-3; D gene unclear. V was pared by 4 bases and J by 8 bases, with 8 bases between. This CDR3 contains 11 residues. Germline loops: CDR1 ENHRY, CDR2 SYGVKD. The CDR3: CAISVNREAFF. CDR3 sequence (DNA): TGTGCCATCAGTGTGAACAGAGAAGCTTTCTTT.